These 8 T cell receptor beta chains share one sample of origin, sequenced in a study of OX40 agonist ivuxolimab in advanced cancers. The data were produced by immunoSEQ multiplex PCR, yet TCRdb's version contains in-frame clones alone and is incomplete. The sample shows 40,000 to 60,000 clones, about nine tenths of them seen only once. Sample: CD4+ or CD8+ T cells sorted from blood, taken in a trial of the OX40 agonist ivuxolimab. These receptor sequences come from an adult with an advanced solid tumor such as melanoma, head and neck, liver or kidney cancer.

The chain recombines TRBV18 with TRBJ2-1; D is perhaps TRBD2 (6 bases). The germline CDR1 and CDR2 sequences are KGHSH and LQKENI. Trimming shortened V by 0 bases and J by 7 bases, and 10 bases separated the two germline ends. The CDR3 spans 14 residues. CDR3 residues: CASSPPEGRNEQFF. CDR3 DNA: TGTGCCAGCTCACCACCGGAGGGGCGGAATGAGCAGTTCTTC.

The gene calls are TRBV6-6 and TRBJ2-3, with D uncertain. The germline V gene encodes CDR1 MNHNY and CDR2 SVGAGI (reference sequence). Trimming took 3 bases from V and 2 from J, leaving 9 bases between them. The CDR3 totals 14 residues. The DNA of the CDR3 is TGTGCCAGCAGTTATGAAGAGTACACAGATACGCAGTATTTT. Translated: CASSYEEYTDTQYF.

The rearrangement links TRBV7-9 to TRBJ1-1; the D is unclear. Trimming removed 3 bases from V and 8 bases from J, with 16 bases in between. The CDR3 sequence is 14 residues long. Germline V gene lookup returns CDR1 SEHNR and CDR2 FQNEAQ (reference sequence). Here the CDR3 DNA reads TGTGCCAGCAGCTTTAATTTTATAGATACAGAAGCTTTCTTT. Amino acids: CASSFNFIDTEAFF.

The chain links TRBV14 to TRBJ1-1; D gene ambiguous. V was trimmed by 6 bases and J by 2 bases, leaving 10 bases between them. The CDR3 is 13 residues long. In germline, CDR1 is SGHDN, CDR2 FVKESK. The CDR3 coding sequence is TGTGCCAGCAGGGCCTTGGGCAACACTGAAGCTTTCTTT. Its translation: CASRALGNTEAFF.

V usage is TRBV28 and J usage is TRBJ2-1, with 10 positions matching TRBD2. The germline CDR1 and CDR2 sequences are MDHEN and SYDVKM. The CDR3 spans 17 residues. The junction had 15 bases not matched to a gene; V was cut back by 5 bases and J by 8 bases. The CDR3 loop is CASSPLKTSGWGHEQFF. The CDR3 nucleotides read TGTGCCAGCAGTCCACTTAAGACTAGCGGGTGGGGGCATGAGCAGTTCTTC.

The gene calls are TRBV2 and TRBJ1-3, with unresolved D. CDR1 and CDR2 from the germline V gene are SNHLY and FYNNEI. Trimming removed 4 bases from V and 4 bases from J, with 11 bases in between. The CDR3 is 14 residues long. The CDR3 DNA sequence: TGTGCCAGCAGTGGAGATCTGGGAGGAAACACCATATATTTT. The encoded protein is CASSGDLGGNTIYF.

Here the CDR3 DNA reads TGTGCCAGCAGTTCTGGACTAGCGGGGGACAATGAGCAGTTCTTC. Translated, it gives CASSSGLAGDNEQFF. The gene calls are TRBV27 and TRBJ2-1, with TRBD2 matching 13 bases. The ends lost 4 bases at V and 5 bases at J; junction bases unmatched: 2. The CDR3 runs to 15 residues. CDR1 and CDR2 from the germline V gene are MNHEY and SMNVEV (reference sequence).

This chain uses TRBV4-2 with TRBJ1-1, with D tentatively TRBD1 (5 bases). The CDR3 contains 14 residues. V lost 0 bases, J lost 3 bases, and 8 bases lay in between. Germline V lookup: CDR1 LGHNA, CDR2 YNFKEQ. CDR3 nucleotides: TGTGCCAGCAGCCAAGAGGAGGGGTACACTGAAGCTTTCTTT. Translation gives CASSQEEGYTEAFF.